The 20 T cell receptor beta chains given below trace back to one sample, sequenced in a study of PD-L1 blockade in urothelial cancer. Specified time point: peripheral blood 6 weeks after treatment start. Here immunoSEQ multiplex PCR was the method, and the copy in TCRdb shows in-frame clones only, minus some. The data hold around 87,000 clones, with roughly 83% observed a single time. This specimen consisted of PBMCs, obtained around atezolizumab (anti-PD-L1) treatment. The receptors come from a man aged 65 to 79 with urothelial cancer.

The V and J genes are TRBV7-2 and TRBJ2-4, with D maybe TRBD2 (5 bases). CDR1 and CDR2 (germline): SGHTA, FQGNSA. The V end was cut by 5 bases, the J end by 13 bases, with 15 bases between. The CDR3 has 12 amino acids. The CDR3 DNA reads as TGTGCCAGCAGCCCCGGGGATGGATTCCAGTACTTC. Amino acids: CASSPGDGFQYF. The full variable domain, with the rest looked up from reference TRBV7-2 and TRBJ2-4, is GAGVSQSPSNKVTEKGKDVELRCDPISGHTALYWYRQSLGQGLEFLIYFQGNSAPDKSGLPSDRFSAERTGGSVSTLTIQRTQQEDSAVYLCASSPGDGFQYFGAGTRLSVL.

This clone was counted a few times. The chain recombines TRBV10-3 with TRBJ1-5; maybe TRBD1 (5 bases). The CDR3 covers 14 residues. The ends were cut back, 0 bases at V and 7 bases at J, with 10 bases in the middle. Germline V lookup: CDR1 ENHRY, CDR2 SYGVKD. The CDR3 spells CAISESPGLQPQHF. The CDR3 bases are TGTGCCATCAGTGAGTCACCAGGGTTGCAGCCCCAGCATTTT.

The chain couples TRBV19 to TRBJ2-3; 11 bases match TRBD2. The junction had 8 bases not matched to a gene; V was cut back by 7 bases and J by 5 bases. CDR1 is LNHDA and CDR2 is SQIVND in the germline V gene (reference sequence). The CDR3 is 15 residues long. The CDR3 loop reads CASTRLAGRGDTQYF. Here the CDR3 DNA reads TGTGCCAGTACCAGACTAGCGGGACGGGGAGATACGCAGTATTTT.

This clone occurred once. V is TRBV9 and J is TRBJ2-5; 8 nucleotides align to TRBD2. Germline loops: CDR1 SGDLS, CDR2 YYNGEE. The CDR3 is 15 residues long. The junction had 10 bases not matched to a gene; V was cut back by 4 bases and J by 5 bases. CDR3 coding DNA: TGTGCCAGCAGCTCGGGCGGGGGGCTGTCGGAGACCCAGTACTTC. This encodes CASSSGGGLSETQYF.

The chain links TRBV7-8 to TRBJ2-6; D might be TRBD2 (6 bases). Trimming shortened V by 1 base and J by 5 bases, and 12 bases separated the two germline ends. The length of the CDR3 is 16 residues. CDR1 is SGHVS, CDR2 FQNEAQ, per germline. CDR3 nucleotides: TGTGCCAGCAGCTTAGTGGCGGGACTTAGGGCCAACGTCCTGACTTTC. Translated: CASSLVAGLRANVLTF.

The V call is TRBV5-4, the J call TRBJ2-7; 7 bases align to TRBD1. The V gene's germline CDR1 is SGHNT and CDR2 YYREEE (reference sequence). This CDR3 has 15 amino acids. After removal of 4 bases from V and 6 bases from J, the junction contained 13 bases not matched to a gene. This chain's CDR3 is CASSRDREPTSEQYF. The CDR3 bases are TGTGCCAGCAGCCGCGACAGGGAACCTACATCCGAGCAGTACTTC. Full variable domain (outside the CDR3, taken from reference TRBV5-4 and TRBJ2-7): ETGVTQSPTHLIKTRGQQVTLRCSSQSGHNTVSWYQQALGQGPQFIFQYYREEENGRGNFPPRFSGLQFPNYSSELNVNALELDDSALYLCASSRDREPTSEQYFGPGTRLTVT.

The J gene is TRBJ1-2, the V gene TRBV5-6, with 7 bases matching TRBD1. The germline gives CDR1 SGHDT, CDR2 YYEEEE. The V and J ends lost 4 bases and 3 bases, in that order; junction bases with no gene match: 6. This CDR3 contains 14 residues. This CDR3 is CASSLQGIDYGYTF. For the CDR3, the DNA is TGTGCCAGCAGCCTACAGGGGATTGACTATGGCTACACCTTC.

The genes are TRBV7-6 and TRBJ2-3; 8 bases are shared with TRBD2. CDR3 size: 17 residues. Trimming at V came to 3 bases and at J to 5 bases, leaving 13 bases not matched to a gene. Germline assignment: CDR1 SGHVS and CDR2 FNYEAQ. Here the CDR3 reads CASSFTLRGGREDTQYF. The CDR3 DNA reads as TGTGCCAGCAGCTTCACCCTCCGGGGGGGCCGGGAAGATACGCAGTATTTT.

In its sample, this clone was seen a few times. The chain links TRBV29-1 to TRBJ2-3, with 8 nucleotides matching TRBD1. Germline values: CDR1 SQVTM, CDR2 ANQGSEA. The CDR3 is 14 residues long. Trimming removed 4 bases from V and 5 bases from J; junction bases left unmatched: 8. DNA for the CDR3: TGCAGCGTTGGAGGAGGACAGGGAGGAGATACGCAGTATTTT. It specifies CSVGGGQGGDTQYF.

This clone was counted between two and nine times. The chain has TRBV28 and TRBJ1-6; TRBD1 matches 8 bases. Germline CDR1 MDHEN, CDR2 SYDVKM. V shed 5 bases and J 7 bases; nucleotides not matched to a gene: 7. The CDR3 extends over 15 amino acids. CDR3 region: CASSTQGGGNSPLHF. The DNA of the CDR3 is TGTGCCAGCAGTACACAGGGGGGAGGGAATTCACCCCTCCACTTT.

This clone was counted between two and nine times. This rearrangement joins TRBV10-3 to TRBJ1-5; TRBD1 aligns across 7 bases. The V gene end was trimmed by 2 bases and the J gene end by 7 bases; junction bases not matched to a gene: 5. The V gene's germline CDR1 is ENHRY and CDR2 SYGVKD. The CDR3 length is 14 residues. The CDR3 protein is CAISEGQVAQPQHF. CDR3 DNA: TGTGCCATCAGTGAGGGACAGGTTGCACAGCCCCAGCATTTT.

The chain couples TRBV4-1 to TRBJ2-3; D is possibly TRBD1 (6 bases). V lost 1 base and J 0 bases, leaving 11 bases between the germline ends. CDR1 is MGHRA and CDR2 is YSYEKL in the germline V gene. The CDR3 is 16 residues long. CDR3 sequence reads: CASSQGDTTSTDTQYF. CDR3 coding DNA: TGCGCCAGCAGCCAAGGGGACACCACTAGCACAGATACGCAGTATTTT.

This rearrangement joins TRBV9 to TRBJ1-1; D is unclear. The CDR3 has 14 residues. Germline V gives CDR1 SGDLS, CDR2 YYNGEE. V gave up 3 bases and J gave up 4 bases, with 13 bases separating them. CDR3 in amino acids: CASSAPTAGTEAFF. CDR3 bases: TGTGCCAGCAGCGCCCCCACAGCGGGCACTGAAGCTTTCTTT.

V gene TRBV2 combines with J gene TRBJ2-1; maybe TRBD1 (5 bases). The V end was cut by 11 bases, the J end by 5 bases, with 16 bases between. The CDR3 spans 13 residues. Germline V gene sequence: CDR1 SNHLY, CDR2 FYNNEI. The CDR3, as DNA: TGTGCCTCCGGCCAGGGCAAGAACAATGAGCAGTTCTTC. It specifies CASGQGKNNEQFF. Looking up the rest from reference TRBV2 and TRBJ2-1 gives the full variable domain: EPEVTQTPSHQVTQMGQEVILRCVPISNHLYFYWYRQILGQKVEFLVSFYNNEISEKSEIFDDQFSVERPDGSNFTLKIRSTKLEDSAMYFCASGQGKNNEQFFGPGTRLTVL.

J is TRBJ2-6 and V is TRBV7-8; the D is unclear. Germline-derived CDR1 and CDR2 are SGHVS and FQNEAQ. The CDR3 spans 15 residues. V lost 1 base to trimming and J lost 0 bases, with 4 bases between them. The CDR3 is CASSLGHSGANVLTF. The CDR3 DNA reads TGTGCCAGCAGCTTAGGGCACTCTGGGGCCAACGTCCTGACTTTC.

On this clone itself: Other DNA sequences in the same sample also yield this CDR3. The chain carries TRBV9 and TRBJ2-7, with 10 bases that match TRBD1. This CDR3 has 14 amino acids. Trimming took 4 bases from V and 4 from J; bases not matched to a gene: 5. CDR1 and CDR2 (germline): SGDLS, YYNGEE. CDR3 sequence reads: CASSPRQGAYEQYF. The CDR3 DNA is TGTGCCAGCAGCCCGAGACAGGGGGCTTACGAGCAGTACTTC. Based on the CDR3 plus reference TRBV9 and TRBJ2-7, the full variable domain is DSGVTQTPKHLITATGQRVTLRCSPRSGDLSVYWYQQSLDQGLQFLIQYYNGEERAKGNILERFSAQQFPDLHSELNLSSLELGDSALYFCASSPRQGAYEQYFGPGTRLTVT.

The sample holds many counts of this clone. The chain is built from TRBV7-9 and TRBJ1-2; D unclear. The CDR3 is 13 amino acids. Per germline, CDR1 SEHNR and CDR2 FQNEAQ (reference sequence). V was cut by 1 base and J by 5 bases, with 8 bases left in between. CDR3 coding DNA: TGTGCCAGCAGCTTAGGCGCGGGGTATGGCTACACCTTC. As protein: CASSLGAGYGYTF.

This chain connects TRBV5-1 to TRBJ2-1; 9 bases line up with TRBD1. The CDR3 loop spans 14 amino acids. The trim removed 2 bases at V and 5 bases at J, leaving 2 bases unmatched. Germline CDR1 SGHRS, CDR2 YFSETQ. The CDR3 bases are TGCGCCAGCAGCTTAAGACAGGGGGACAATGAGCAGTTCTTC. Amino acid sequence: CASSLRQGDNEQFF.

This chain uses TRBV2 with TRBJ1-2; D is unclear. Looked up from germline, CDR1 is SNHLY and CDR2 is FYNNEI. Trimming pared 1 base from V and 11 bases from J, leaving 17 bases between. This CDR3 has 14 residues. The CDR3 reads CASSEDPGMTPYTF. DNA of the CDR3: TGTGCCAGCAGTGAAGACCCCGGGATGACACCTTACACCTTC.

The rearrangement uses TRBV11-2 and TRBJ2-3; 11 positions agree with TRBD2. The J segment lost 0 bases and the V segment lost 3 bases, leaving 8 bases of the junction unmatched. The CDR3 is 18 residues long. Germline assignment: CDR1 SGHAT and CDR2 FQNNGV. In DNA form, the CDR3 reads TGTGCCAGCAGCTTCCGACTAGCGGGGACGCGAAGCACAGATACGCAGTATTTT. This sequence encodes CASSFRLAGTRSTDTQYF.